A single sample gave rise to the 25 T cell receptor beta chains below, sequenced in a study of T-cell memory formation after mild COVID-19. TCRdb processed the 5' RACE reads anew with MiXCR; each CDR3 protein has one entry. The table includes under 250,000 distinct CDR3 sequences, over 15% detected once. The source material was PBMCs or a T cell subset sorted from them (not recorded which). These receptors were collected from an adult woman who had mild COVID-19 (a few samples of this study predate the infection). Cell type and time point are not known.

The rearrangement uses TRBV10-3 and TRBJ2-5; the D gene is possibly TRBD1 (7 bases). V dropped 8 bases and J dropped 2 bases, with 15 bases sitting between them. Per the germline V gene, CDR1 is ENHRY and CDR2 is SYGVKD. The CDR3 covers 14 residues. As DNA, the CDR3 is TGTGCCATCGGGGGGCCAGGGGGTCAAGAGACCCAGTACTTC. Translating gives CAIGGPGGQETQYF.

This clonotype occurred a few times. The chain combines TRBV3-1 with TRBJ2-4; no firm D call. There are 12 residues in the CDR3. Trimming stripped 1 base from V and 6 bases from J, with 4 bases between. CDR1 and CDR2 from the germline V gene are LGHDT and YNNKEL (reference sequence). CDR3 sequence reads: CASSQAGNIQYF. The CDR3 DNA reads TGTGCCAGCAGCCAAGCGGGAAACATTCAGTACTTC.

There are a few counts of this clonotype. The chain couples TRBV4-1 to TRBJ2-1, with TRBD1 as a possible D gene (5 bases). Germline assignment: CDR1 MGHRA and CDR2 YSYEKL. The CDR3 spans 14 residues. Trimming took 4 bases from V and 4 from J, leaving 11 bases between them. In DNA form, the CDR3 reads TGCGCCAGCAGCCCCTACACAGGATACAATGAGCAGTTCTTC. Protein product: CASSPYTGYNEQFF.

The table lists this clonotype with a few counts. V gene TRBV5-1 combines with J gene TRBJ1-6, with TRBD1 as a possible D gene (6 bases). CDR1 is SGHRS and CDR2 is YFSETQ in the germline V gene. The CDR3 is made up of 16 amino acids. The V gene lost 0 bases and the J gene lost 4 bases, with 11 bases spanning the gap. The DNA for the CDR3 is TGCGCCAGCAGCTTGGATCCCGGACAGTATAATTCACCCCTCCACTTT. Protein product: CASSLDPGQYNSPLHF. Looking up the rest from reference TRBV5-1 and TRBJ1-6 gives the full variable domain: KAGVTQTPRYLIKTRGQQVTLSCSPISGHRSVSWYQQTPGQGLQFLFEYFSETQRNKGNFPGRFSGRQFSNSRSEMNVSTLELGDSALYLCASSLDPGQYNSPLHFGNGTRLTVT.

This clonotype has only a few counts. The chain uses TRBV7-9 and TRBJ1-1, with 7 bases that match TRBD1. The junction had 8 bases not matched to a gene; V was cut back by 8 bases and J by 2 bases. There are 14 residues in the CDR3. Germline V lookup: CDR1 SEHNR, CDR2 FQNEAQ (reference sequence). The CDR3 region has the DNA TGTGCCAGCCGGGGGACAGACTTCAACACTGAAGCTTTCTTT. It yields the protein CASRGTDFNTEAFF.

The chain employs TRBV2 and TRBJ2-7, with 11 bases that match TRBD1. Germline loops: CDR1 SNHLY, CDR2 FYNNEI. V shed 11 bases, J shed 7 bases, and the junction held 10 bases outside the gene matches. There are 13 residues in the CDR3. The CDR3 DNA follows: TGTGCCGGAACCGGACAGGGGGCGGGGGAGCAGTACTTC. Translation gives CAGTGQGAGEQYF.

This rearrangement joins TRBV24-1 to TRBJ2-7; D possibly uses TRBD1 or TRBD2 (5 bases each). The CDR3 extends over 14 amino acids. Trimming cost V 6 bases and J 6 bases, with 17 bases left between them. Germline CDR1 KGHDR, CDR2 SFDVKD. The CDR3 DNA is TGTGCCACCAGTCGCCGGGACGCATTGGGCGAGCAGTACTTC. Amino acid sequence: CATSRRDALGEQYF.

This sequence joins TRBV18 and TRBJ1-1; a weak D match, TRBD1 (5 bases). The ends were cut back, 1 base at V and 5 bases at J, with 11 bases in the middle. This CDR3 contains 14 residues. The germline gives CDR1 KGHSH, CDR2 LQKENI. Here the CDR3 reads CASSPRSGRTEAFF. In nucleotides, the CDR3 is TGTGCCAGCTCACCACGATCGGGGCGGACTGAAGCTTTCTTT.

This clonotype showed up just a few times. The chain uses TRBV5-1 and TRBJ2-7, with D perhaps being TRBD1 or TRBD2 (5 bases each). The CDR3 contains 14 residues. CDR1 and CDR2 (germline): SGHRS, YFSETQ. V was clipped by 4 bases and J by 3 bases, with 14 bases between them. The CDR3 is CASSQTTDYYEQYF. As DNA, the CDR3 is TGCGCCAGCAGCCAAACGACAGACTACTACGAGCAGTACTTC.

Remarks on this clonotype: The junction and the germline gene differ at one end; a read error may be behind it. This chain joins TRBV5-1 and TRBJ2-1; D might be TRBD2 (5 bases). The CDR3 totals 16 residues. CDR1 SGHRS and CDR2 YFSETQ come from the germline V gene. CDR3: CAISSVAWATYNEQFF. The CDR3 nucleotides read TGCGCCATCAGCTCGGTAGCGTGGGCCACCTACAATGAGCAGTTCTTC.

This chain links TRBV12-3 or TRBV12-4 with TRBJ1-3; D gene uncertain. Deletions cut 2 bases from V and 2 bases from J, with 7 bases between. There are 14 residues in the CDR3. CDR3 sequence: CASSLKRTGNTIYF. The CDR3 bases are TGTGCCAGCAGTTTAAAAAGGACTGGAAACACCATATATTTT.

This clonotype was counted only a few times. The chain joins TRBV12-3 or TRBV12-4 to TRBJ2-3, with 9 bases fitting TRBD2. The length of the CDR3 is 14 residues. The V and J ends lost 2 bases and 5 bases, in that order; junction bases with no gene match: 2. CDR3 sequence (DNA): TGTGCCAGCAGTTTACCAGCGGGAGGAGATACGCAGTATTTT. Amino acid sequence: CASSLPAGGDTQYF.

This clonotype was seen only a few times. The V and J genes are TRBV7-2 and TRBJ2-1; 7 positions match TRBD1. This CDR3 is built from 14 residues. After removal of 3 bases from V and 4 bases from J, the junction contained 3 bases not matched to a gene. Germline CDR1 is SGHTA and CDR2 is FQGNSA. CDR3 residues: CASSFGTAYNEQFF. The CDR3 nucleotides are TGTGCCAGCAGCTTCGGGACAGCTTACAATGAGCAGTTCTTC. Supplemented by reference TRBV7-2 and TRBJ2-1, the full variable domain reads GAGVSQSPSNKVTEKGKDVELRCDPISGHTALYWYRQSLGQGLEFLIYFQGNSAPDKSGLPSDRFSAERTGGSVSTLTIQRTQQEDSAVYLCASSFGTAYNEQFFGPGTRLTVL.

The CDR3 loop is CASSQALNTAGEGNQPQHF. CDR3 sequence (DNA): TGTGCCAGCAGCCAAGCGTTGAACACAGCGGGCGAGGGCAATCAGCCCCAGCATTTT. The J gene is TRBJ1-5, the V gene TRBV4-2, with D unresolved. The germline V gene encodes CDR1 LGHNA and CDR2 YNFKEQ. Trimming stripped 1 base from V and 2 bases from J, with 21 bases between. This CDR3 region has 19 residues.

This clonotype turned up a few times. The chain joins TRBV2 to TRBJ1-5; D is possibly TRBD1 (5 bases). This CDR3 is 15 amino acids long. V lost 6 bases to trimming and J lost 6 bases, with 18 bases between them. Per germline, CDR1 SNHLY and CDR2 FYNNEI. CDR3 bases: TGTGCCAGCAGAGCGCAGGGTTTATCAGGTCAGCCCCAGCATTTT. Translated, it gives CASRAQGLSGQPQHF.

This clonotype was detected only a few times. V usage is TRBV20-1 and J usage is TRBJ2-5; D unresolved. Germline V gene data show CDR1 as DFQATT and CDR2 as SNEGSKA (reference sequence). CDR3 length equals 12 residues. Trimming took off 3 bases at V and 1 base at J, with 6 bases between the two ends. This CDR3 reads CSASLGQETQYF. CDR3 sequence (DNA): TGCAGTGCTAGTTTAGGCCAAGAGACCCAGTACTTC.

This clonotype was seen only a few times. The chain links TRBV2 to TRBJ1-1; D is undetermined. This CDR3 has 12 residues. In germline, CDR1 is SNHLY, CDR2 FYNNEI. The germline V and J ends were trimmed by 6 bases and 7 bases, with 12 bases remaining between them. The CDR3 is CASRKEGIEAFF. The CDR3 DNA reads TGTGCCAGCAGGAAAGAGGGAATTGAAGCTTTCTTT.

This chain links TRBV7-3 with TRBJ2-2, with 13 bases identical to TRBD2. The CDR3 covers 16 residues. Per the germline V gene, CDR1 is SGHTA and CDR2 is FQGTGA. The V segment lost 3 bases and the J segment 6 bases; nucleotides outside the gene matches: 4. CDR3: CASSFGLAGVSGELFF. CDR3 in DNA: TGTGCCAGCAGCTTCGGACTAGCGGGAGTTTCCGGGGAGCTGTTTTTT.

The chain uses TRBV4-3 and TRBJ1-2; no firm D call. The CDR3 runs to 14 residues. Germline lookup yields CDR1 LGHNA and CDR2 YSLEER. Trimming stripped 0 bases from V and 2 bases from J, with 7 bases between. The chain's CDR3 is CASSQDFLNYGYTF. CDR3 coding DNA: TGCGCCAGCAGCCAAGATTTCCTAAACTATGGCTACACCTTC.

Only a few counts were recorded for this clonotype. This CDR3 is CASSSGQGVISYGYTF. The CDR3 bases are TGTGCCAGCAGCTCAGGCCAGGGGGTGATAAGCTATGGCTACACCTTC. V and J are TRBV7-9 and TRBJ1-2, with 7 nucleotides matching TRBD1. Looked up from germline, CDR1 is SEHNR and CDR2 is FQNEAQ (reference sequence). V dropped 4 bases and J dropped 4; count of bases not matched to a gene: 12. The CDR3 has 16 residues. The variable domain in full, completed from reference TRBV7-9 and TRBJ1-2, reads DTGVSQNPRHKITKRGQNVTFRCDPISEHNRLYWYRQTLGQGPEFLTYFQNEAQLEKSRLLSDRFSAERPKGSFSTLEIQRTEQGDSAMYLCASSSGQGVISYGYTFGSGTRLTVV.

The V gene is TRBV7-9, the J gene TRBJ2-1; the match to TRBD1 covers 8 bases. This CDR3 region has 15 residues. CDR1 is SEHNR and CDR2 is FQNEAQ in the germline V gene (reference sequence). The J segment lost 6 bases and the V segment lost 2 bases, leaving 6 bases of the junction unmatched. The CDR3 DNA follows: TGTGCCAGCAGCTTAACGGGACAGGTCGGCAATGAGCAGTTCTTC. Its translation is CASSLTGQVGNEQFF. The entire variable domain, with the rest obtained from reference TRBV7-9 and TRBJ2-1, is as follows: DTGVSQNPRHKITKRGQNVTFRCDPISEHNRLYWYRQTLGQGPEFLTYFQNEAQLEKSRLLSDRFSAERPKGSFSTLEIQRTEQGDSAMYLCASSLTGQVGNEQFFGPGTRLTVL.

In the case of this clonotype: The germline gene is not matched at one end of the junction; a read error may be the cause. CDR3 region: CASRGLAAEGF. CDR3 bases: TGTGCCAGCAGGGGACTAGCCGCCGAGGGATTC. The genes are TRBV6-2 or TRBV6-3 and TRBJ2-5; TRBD2 aligns across 9 bases. The CDR3 contains 11 residues. Germline lookup yields CDR1 MNHEY and CDR2 SVGEGT.

In DNA form, the CDR3 reads TGTGCCAGTAGTATGCGGACGGAGAATAGATACACCTTC. Its translation: CASSMRTENRYTF. The chain recombines TRBV19 with TRBJ1-2, with unresolved D. The CDR3 covers 13 residues. In germline, CDR1 is LNHDA, CDR2 SQIVND (reference sequence). V was pared by 3 bases and J by 11 bases, with 16 bases between.

CDR3 amino acids: CATSRDNQGADEAFF. The CDR3 nucleotides are TGTGCCACCAGCAGAGATAATCAAGGGGCGGATGAAGCTTTCTTT. The rearrangement joins TRBV15 to TRBJ1-1; D is possibly TRBD1 (5 bases). V lost 0 bases and J 7 bases, leaving 15 bases between the germline ends. The germline V gene has CDR1 LNHNV and CDR2 YYDKDF (reference sequence). The CDR3 covers 15 residues.

This clonotype was recorded a few times. This CDR3 is CASTGSHNQPQHF. CDR3 nucleotide sequence: TGTGCCAGTACGGGCAGCCACAATCAGCCCCAGCATTTT. This chain joins TRBV19 and TRBJ1-5; D remains ambiguous. This CDR3 has 13 residues. V was clipped by 7 bases and J by 3 bases, with 10 bases between them. Per germline, CDR1 LNHDA and CDR2 SQIVND (reference sequence).